This T cell receptor (beta chain) was identified during a study of blood T cell repertoires in COVID-19. V lost 0 bases and J 6 bases, leaving 9 bases between the germline ends. Germline values: CDR1 MNHEY, CDR2 SVGAGI. CDR3 size: 13 residues. The table came from immunoSEQ multiplex PCR; TCRdb's copy has only in-frame clones and leaves some out. This sample has some 380,000 clones; around 87% occur once, and the top ten carry approximately 1.2%. Sequencing was carried out using PBMCs or T cells enriched from blood (not recorded which). V is TRBV6-5 and J is TRBJ2-7; D gene unclear. This TCR was recovered from a young man who had recovered from COVID-19. In DNA form, the CDR3 reads TGTGCCAGCAGTTACTCCAGTCTTTCCGAGCAGTACTTC. Amino acid sequence: CASSYSSLSEQYF.